These 26 T cell receptor beta chains came from one sample sequenced in a study of cytomegalovirus exposure and HLA in healthy donors. The data were produced by immunoSEQ multiplex PCR, yet TCRdb's version contains in-frame clones alone and is incomplete. The sample has 45,000 to 65,000 clones, 75% to 95% seen once. Material: PBMCs. Receptors were obtained from a young man in good health and CMV-seronegative.

This rearrangement joins TRBV28 to TRBJ1-5, with D uncertain. V dropped 2 bases and J dropped 6 bases, with 11 bases sitting between them. The CDR3 is made up of 14 amino acids. From germline, CDR1 is MDHEN and CDR2 SYDVKM. In DNA form, the CDR3 reads TGTGCCAGCAGTTTAGTTCTGCGGGGTCAGCCCCAGCATTTT. This encodes CASSLVLRGQPQHF.

The chain recombines TRBV7-3 with TRBJ2-3, with 10 bases that match TRBD2. Per germline, CDR1 SGHTA and CDR2 FQGTGA. V dropped 2 bases and J dropped 4; count of bases not matched to a gene: 6. The CDR3 extends over 16 amino acids. CDR3 region: CASSLSHSGRPDTQYF. The CDR3, as DNA: TGTGCCAGCAGCTTATCCCATAGCGGGAGGCCAGATACGCAGTATTTT.

The V and J genes are TRBV6-5 and TRBJ2-7; TRBD2 agrees at 8 bases. Germline V gives CDR1 MNHEY, CDR2 SVGAGI. The CDR3 totals 12 residues. V lost 6 bases, J lost 2 bases, and 0 bases stayed unmatched. Here the CDR3 reads CASRGLAYEQYF. The CDR3 DNA reads TGTGCCAGCAGGGGACTAGCCTACGAGCAGTACTTC.

The rearrangement uses TRBV28 and TRBJ2-5; no firm D call. Germline-derived CDR1 and CDR2 are MDHEN and SYDVKM. Trimming took off 5 bases at V and 5 bases at J, with 15 bases between the two ends. The CDR3 loop spans 14 amino acids. CDR3 coding DNA: TGTGCCAGCAGTCTCCCCCCTCCTGAGGAGACCCAGTACTTC. This encodes CASSLPPPEETQYF.

V gene TRBV28 combines with J gene TRBJ2-3; the match to TRBD1 covers 9 bases. This CDR3 is built from 14 residues. J lost 0 bases, V lost 6 bases, and 1 base had no gene match. Germline V gene data show CDR1 as MDHEN and CDR2 as SYDVKM. CDR3 residues: CASSGTGSTDTQYF. CDR3 coding DNA: TGTGCCAGCAGCGGGACAGGGAGCACAGATACGCAGTATTTT.

The CDR3 reads CASRSAGTSSIETQYF. DNA for the CDR3: TGTGCCAGCAGATCTGCCGGGACTAGCTCCATTGAGACCCAGTACTTC. The V gene is TRBV5-4, the J gene TRBJ2-5; 9 nucleotides agree with TRBD2. Trimming took 5 bases from V and 5 from J; bases not matched to a gene: 13. The CDR3 extends over 16 amino acids. Germline CDR1 SGHNT, CDR2 YYREEE (reference sequence).

The chain couples TRBV5-1 to TRBJ2-1, with TRBD2 identical over 10 bases. Germline V lookup: CDR1 SGHRS, CDR2 YFSETQ. Trimming at V came to 2 bases and at J to 8 bases, leaving 13 bases not matched to a gene. The CDR3 totals 17 residues. This CDR3 is CASSLVKAGGHVDEQFF. For the CDR3, the DNA is TGCGCCAGCAGCTTAGTCAAAGCGGGAGGGCATGTCGATGAGCAGTTCTTC.

The chain combines TRBV4-2 with TRBJ2-1; possibly TRBD2 for D (5 bases). The CDR3 has 13 amino acids. V dropped 0 bases and J dropped 6 bases, with 6 bases sitting between them. Germline lookup yields CDR1 LGHNA and CDR2 YNFKEQ. CDR3 nucleotides: TGTGCCAGCAGCCAAGATGAGGGCAATGAGCAGTTCTTC. Its protein is CASSQDEGNEQFF.

The V call is TRBV6-4, the J call TRBJ2-1; a possible D gene is TRBD2 (7 bases). The ends were cut back, 3 bases at V and 7 bases at J, with 13 bases in the middle. This CDR3 contains 14 residues. CDR1 is MRHNA, CDR2 SNTAGT, per germline. The CDR3 DNA sequence: TGTGCCAGCAGTGAGGGGGCCGGGGGGAATGAGCAGTTCTTC. It is translated as CASSEGAGGNEQFF.

The V and J genes are TRBV28 and TRBJ2-3; D remains ambiguous. Germline V gene sequence: CDR1 MDHEN, CDR2 SYDVKM. V was trimmed by 2 bases and J by 3 bases, leaving 6 bases between them. The length of the CDR3 is 13 residues. The CDR3 region has the DNA TGTGCCAGCAGTTTACTACCGACAGATACGCAGTATTTT. It yields the protein CASSLLPTDTQYF.

Worth noting for this clone: At one boundary the junction diverges from the germline segment, which might be a read error. The V call is TRBV2, the J call TRBJ1-1, with 8 bases aligning to TRBD1. The CDR3 is 14 amino acids. Germline assignment: CDR1 SNHLY and CDR2 FYNNEI. CDR3 nucleotides: TGTGCCAGCAGGGAAGACAGGGGATTCACTGAAGCTTTCTTT. Translation gives CASREDRGFTEAFF.

V and J are TRBV19 and TRBJ2-5, with 8 bases matching TRBD1. After removal of 3 bases from V and 5 bases from J, the junction contained 8 bases not matched to a gene. CDR3 size: 15 residues. Germline CDR1 is LNHDA and CDR2 is SQIVND (reference sequence). The chain's CDR3 is CASSMPTTGAETQYF. The CDR3 region has the DNA TGTGCCAGTAGTATGCCTACGACAGGGGCGGAGACCCAGTACTTC.

This sequence joins TRBV19 and TRBJ2-1; 9 bases map to TRBD2. The ends lost 5 bases at V and 1 base at J; junction bases unmatched: 12. The CDR3 is 18 residues long. Germline V lookup: CDR1 LNHDA, CDR2 SQIVND (reference sequence). CDR3 loop: CASSFRHGLARSYNEQFF. CDR3 nucleotides: TGTGCCAGTAGTTTCCGCCACGGACTAGCGCGATCCTACAATGAGCAGTTCTTC.

V is TRBV11-2 and J is TRBJ2-3, with 10 bases that match TRBD2. Germline lookup yields CDR1 SGHAT and CDR2 FQNNGV. The CDR3 runs 17 residues. The V segment lost 0 bases and the J segment 0 bases; nucleotides outside the gene matches: 3. The CDR3 here is CASSLEGLAVSTDTQYF. CDR3 DNA: TGTGCCAGCAGCTTAGAAGGACTAGCGGTGAGCACAGATACGCAGTATTTT.

This clone occurred once. The chain recombines TRBV28 with TRBJ2-7, with 7 bases fitting TRBD2. The trim removed 3 bases at V and 3 bases at J, leaving 17 bases unmatched. CDR3 length equals 18 residues. Per germline, CDR1 MDHEN and CDR2 SYDVKM. In nucleotides, the CDR3 is TGTGCCAGCAGTTTCCCACTTCGCCGGGACTACCGGATCTACGAGCAGTACTTC. This sequence encodes CASSFPLRRDYRIYEQYF.

The J gene is TRBJ1-5, the V gene TRBV28; D is possibly TRBD1 (6 bases). The CDR3 spans 14 residues. Trimming pared 8 bases from V and 7 bases from J, leaving 18 bases between. Germline V CDR1 and CDR2: MDHEN, SYDVKM. CDR3 loop: CASLRGGSGQPQHF. CDR3 nucleotide sequence: TGTGCCAGCTTGAGGGGGGGAAGTGGCCAGCCCCAGCATTTT.

The V gene is TRBV19, the J gene TRBJ2-3, with D possibly being TRBD1 (5 bases). The CDR3 is made up of 16 amino acids. The V gene's germline CDR1 is LNHDA and CDR2 SQIVND (reference sequence). Trimming stripped 2 bases from V and 3 bases from J, with 15 bases between. CDR3 bases: TGTGCCAGTAGTATATGGGAAGCCGGACAAACAGATACGCAGTATTTT. Its translation: CASSIWEAGQTDTQYF.

Only one count was recorded for this clone. The rearrangement joins TRBV7-9 to TRBJ2-1; 12 bases agree with TRBD2. Germline assignment: CDR1 SEHNR and CDR2 FQNEAQ (reference sequence). This CDR3 spans 15 amino acids. Trimming took 5 bases from V and 4 from J; bases not matched to a gene: 3. CDR3 sequence: CASSLGLAGYNEQFF. DNA for the CDR3: TGTGCCAGCAGCCTGGGACTAGCGGGTTACAATGAGCAGTTCTTC.

A single count supports this clone. The chain joins TRBV2 to TRBJ2-3; D is perhaps TRBD1 (6 bases). Germline CDR1 is SNHLY and CDR2 is FYNNEI. Trimming cost V 9 bases and J 2 bases, with 18 bases left between them. The CDR3 runs to 15 residues. CDR3 sequence reads: CASALRGTYTDTQYF. The CDR3 nucleotides read TGTGCCAGTGCCCTGAGGGGGACATACACAGATACGCAGTATTTT.

The chain combines TRBV5-4 with TRBJ1-5, with unresolved D. Trimming left V 0 bases short and J 9 bases short, with 7 bases between. CDR3 length: 12 amino acids. Germline CDR1 reads SGHNT; CDR2 reads YYREEE (reference sequence). This CDR3 reads CASSLGEGPQHF. CDR3 nucleotides: TGTGCCAGCAGCTTGGGGGAGGGGCCCCAGCATTTT.

V usage is TRBV6-1 and J usage is TRBJ1-1, with 7 bases that match TRBD1. The CDR3 runs to 12 residues. Germline V lookup: CDR1 MNHNS, CDR2 SASEGT. J was trimmed by 9 bases and V by 2 bases; bases with no gene match: 3. The CDR3 coding sequence is TGTGCCAGCAGTGAAAGGGGGCTAAAAGCTTTCTTT. Amino acids: CASSERGLKAFF.

The V call is TRBV2, the J call TRBJ1-1; 8 bases line up with TRBD1. V shed 5 bases, J shed 4 bases, and the junction held 3 bases outside the gene matches. In germline, CDR1 is SNHLY, CDR2 FYNNEI. This CDR3 has 13 amino acids. The CDR3 here is CASSQQGGTEAFF. CDR3 bases: TGTGCCAGCAGTCAACAGGGGGGCACTGAAGCTTTCTTT.

The CDR3 DNA follows: TGTGCCAGCAGCTTGCCGGGAGGGGCGGGTGTTGAGCAGTTCTTC. This encodes CASSLPGGAGVEQFF. The chain links TRBV5-6 to TRBJ2-1; 8 bases agree with TRBD2. The CDR3 length is 15 residues. The J segment lost 9 bases and the V segment lost 1 base, leaving 9 bases of the junction unmatched. CDR1 SGHDT and CDR2 YYEEEE come from the germline V gene.

This chain links TRBV6-4 with TRBJ2-1; 8 nucleotides agree with TRBD1. Germline V CDR1 and CDR2: MRHNA, SNTAGT. The CDR3 length is 13 residues. V lost 4 bases, J lost 5 bases, and 1 base stayed unmatched. The DNA of the CDR3 is TGTGCCAGCAGTGGGACAGGGAACAATGAGCAGTTCTTC. It yields the protein CASSGTGNNEQFF.

J is TRBJ1-5 and V is TRBV28; 9 bases are shared with TRBD1. This CDR3 spans 14 amino acids. The trim removed 8 bases at V and 5 bases at J, leaving 7 bases unmatched. Per the germline V gene, CDR1 is MDHEN and CDR2 is SYDVKM. The CDR3 bases are TGTGCCAGCGTATTACAGGGGGCTCATCAGCCCCAGCATTTT. Protein: CASVLQGAHQPQHF.

To note about this clone: A read error may produce the germline difference seen at one junction end. This chain connects TRBV30 to TRBJ1-1; D is unclear. The CDR3 length is 11 residues. Looked up from germline, CDR1 is GTSNPN and CDR2 is SVGIG (reference sequence). The CDR3: CAWSVNNEAFF. In nucleotides, the CDR3 is TGTGCCTGGAGTGTTAACAATGAAGCTTTCTTT.